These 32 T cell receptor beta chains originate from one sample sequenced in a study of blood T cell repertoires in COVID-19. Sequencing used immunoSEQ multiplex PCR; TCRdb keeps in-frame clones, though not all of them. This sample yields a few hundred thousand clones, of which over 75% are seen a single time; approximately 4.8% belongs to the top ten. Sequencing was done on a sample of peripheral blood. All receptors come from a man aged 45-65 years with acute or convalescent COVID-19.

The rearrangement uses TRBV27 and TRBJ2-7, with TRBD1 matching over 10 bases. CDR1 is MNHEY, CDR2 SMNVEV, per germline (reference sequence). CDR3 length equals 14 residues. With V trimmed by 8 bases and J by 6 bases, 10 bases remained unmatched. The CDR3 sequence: CASGRDRGPFEQYF. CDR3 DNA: TGTGCCAGCGGCCGGGACAGGGGCCCTTTCGAGCAGTACTTC.

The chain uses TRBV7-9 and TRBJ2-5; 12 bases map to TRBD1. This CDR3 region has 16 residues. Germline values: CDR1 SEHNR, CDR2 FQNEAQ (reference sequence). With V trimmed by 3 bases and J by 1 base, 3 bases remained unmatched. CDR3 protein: CASSFGDRGLQETQYF. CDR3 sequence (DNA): TGTGCCAGCAGCTTTGGGGACAGGGGGCTCCAAGAGACCCAGTACTTC.

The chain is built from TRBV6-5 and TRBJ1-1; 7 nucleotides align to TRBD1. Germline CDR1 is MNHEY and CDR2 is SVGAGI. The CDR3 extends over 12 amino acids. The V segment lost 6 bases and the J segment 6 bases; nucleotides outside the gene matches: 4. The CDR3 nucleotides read TGTGCCAGCAGACAAACAGGGGCTGAAGCTTTCTTT. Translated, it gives CASRQTGAEAFF.

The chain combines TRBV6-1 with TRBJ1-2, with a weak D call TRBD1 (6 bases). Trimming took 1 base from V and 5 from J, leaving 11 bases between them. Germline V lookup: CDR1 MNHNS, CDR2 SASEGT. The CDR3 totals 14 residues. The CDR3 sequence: CASSEGRQAYGYTF. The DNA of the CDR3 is TGTGCCAGCAGTGAAGGAAGACAGGCTTATGGCTACACCTTC.

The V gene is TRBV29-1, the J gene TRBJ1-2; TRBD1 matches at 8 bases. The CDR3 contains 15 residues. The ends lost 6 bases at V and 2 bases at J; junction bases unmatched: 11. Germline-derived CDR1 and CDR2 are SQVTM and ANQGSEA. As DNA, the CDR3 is TGCAGCGTAGTTTCTGGACAGGGAGGGAACTATGGCTACACCTTC. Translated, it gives CSVVSGQGGNYGYTF. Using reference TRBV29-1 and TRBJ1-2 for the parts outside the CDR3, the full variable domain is SAVISQKPSRDICQRGTSLTIQCQVDSQVTMMFWYRQQPGQSLTLIATANQGSEATYESGFVIDKFPISRPNLTFSTLTVSNMSPEDSSIYLCSVVSGQGGNYGYTFGSGTRLTVV.

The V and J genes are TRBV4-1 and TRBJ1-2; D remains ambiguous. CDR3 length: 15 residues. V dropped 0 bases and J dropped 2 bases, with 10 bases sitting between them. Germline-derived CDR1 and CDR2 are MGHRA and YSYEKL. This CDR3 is CASSQEEVRNYGYTF. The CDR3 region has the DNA TGCGCCAGCAGCCAAGAGGAGGTCAGAAACTATGGCTACACCTTC.

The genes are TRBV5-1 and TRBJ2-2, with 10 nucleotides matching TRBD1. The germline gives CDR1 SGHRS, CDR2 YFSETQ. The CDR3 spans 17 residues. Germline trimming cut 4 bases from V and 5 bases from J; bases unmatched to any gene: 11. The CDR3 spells CASSRAVPGQGTGELFF. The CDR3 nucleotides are TGCGCCAGCAGCCGTGCCGTACCGGGACAGGGGACCGGGGAGCTGTTTTTT.

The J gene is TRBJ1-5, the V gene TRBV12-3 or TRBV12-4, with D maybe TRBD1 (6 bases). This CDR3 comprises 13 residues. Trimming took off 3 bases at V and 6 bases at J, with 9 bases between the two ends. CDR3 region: CASSLGAGQPQHF. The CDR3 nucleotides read TGTGCCAGCAGTTTGGGGGCGGGTCAGCCCCAGCATTTT.

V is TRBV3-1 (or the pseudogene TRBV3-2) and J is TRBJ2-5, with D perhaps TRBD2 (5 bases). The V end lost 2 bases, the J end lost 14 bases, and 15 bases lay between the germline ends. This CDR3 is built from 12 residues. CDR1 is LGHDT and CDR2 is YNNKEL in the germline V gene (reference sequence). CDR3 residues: CASSQSDYHLYF. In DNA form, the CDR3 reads TGTGCCAGCAGCCAATCCGACTACCACCTCTACTTC.

The CDR3 DNA follows: TGCAGTGCTAGTCTCGACACTGAAGCTTTCTTT. Translating it yields CSASLDTEAFF. The gene calls are TRBV20-1 and TRBJ1-1; unclear D gene. This CDR3 region has 11 residues. Trimming shortened V by 3 bases and J by 3 bases, and 5 bases separated the two germline ends. CDR1 and CDR2 from the germline V gene are DFQATT and SNEGSKA (reference sequence).

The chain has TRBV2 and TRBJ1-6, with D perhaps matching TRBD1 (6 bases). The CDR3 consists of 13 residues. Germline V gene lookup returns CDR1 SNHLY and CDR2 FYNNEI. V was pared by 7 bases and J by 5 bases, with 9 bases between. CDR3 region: CASNRENNSPLHF. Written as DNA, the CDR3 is TGTGCCAGCAACAGGGAGAATAATTCACCCCTCCACTTT.

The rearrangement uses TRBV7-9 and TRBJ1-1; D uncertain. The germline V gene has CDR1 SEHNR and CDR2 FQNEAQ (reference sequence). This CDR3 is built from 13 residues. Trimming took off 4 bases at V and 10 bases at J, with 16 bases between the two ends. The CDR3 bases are TGTGCCAGCAGCTCCTCGAGAGGAGGGCGAGCTTTCTTT. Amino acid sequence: CASSSSRGGRAFF.

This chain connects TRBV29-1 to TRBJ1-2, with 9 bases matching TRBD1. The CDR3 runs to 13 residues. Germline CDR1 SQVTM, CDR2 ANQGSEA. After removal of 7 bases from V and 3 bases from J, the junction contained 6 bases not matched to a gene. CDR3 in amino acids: CSAWTGDYYGYTF. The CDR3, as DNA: TGCAGCGCCTGGACAGGGGACTACTATGGCTACACCTTC. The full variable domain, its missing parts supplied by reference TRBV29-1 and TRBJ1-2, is SAVISQKPSRDICQRGTSLTIQCQVDSQVTMMFWYRQQPGQSLTLIATANQGSEATYESGFVIDKFPISRPNLTFSTLTVSNMSPEDSSIYLCSAWTGDYYGYTFGSGTRLTVV.

The CDR3 loop reads CASSYPTGQFQETQYF. Here the CDR3 DNA reads TGTGCCAGCAGTTACCCTACCGGACAGTTTCAAGAGACCCAGTACTTC. V and J are TRBV6-2 or TRBV6-3 and TRBJ2-5, with a possible D match to TRBD1 (6 bases). CDR3 length: 16 residues. The germline V and J ends were trimmed by 2 bases and 2 bases, with 15 bases remaining between them. CDR1 and CDR2 from the germline V gene are MNHEY and SVGEGT.

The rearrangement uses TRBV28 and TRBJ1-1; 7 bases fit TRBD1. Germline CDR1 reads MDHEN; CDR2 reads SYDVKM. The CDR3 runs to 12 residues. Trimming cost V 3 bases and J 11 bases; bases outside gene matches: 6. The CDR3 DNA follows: TGTGCCAGCAGTTTGCTCACAGGGGTCGCTTTCTTT. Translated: CASSLLTGVAFF.

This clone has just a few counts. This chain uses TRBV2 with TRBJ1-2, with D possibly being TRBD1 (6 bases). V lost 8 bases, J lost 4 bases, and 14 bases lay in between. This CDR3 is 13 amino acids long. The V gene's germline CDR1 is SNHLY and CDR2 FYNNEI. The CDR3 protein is CASYRDKGYGYTF. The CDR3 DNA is TGTGCCAGCTACCGGGACAAGGGCTATGGCTACACCTTC. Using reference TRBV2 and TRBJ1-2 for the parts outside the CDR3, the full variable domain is EPEVTQTPSHQVTQMGQEVILRCVPISNHLYFYWYRQILGQKVEFLVSFYNNEISEKSEIFDDQFSVERPDGSNFTLKIRSTKLEDSAMYFCASYRDKGYGYTFGSGTRLTVV.

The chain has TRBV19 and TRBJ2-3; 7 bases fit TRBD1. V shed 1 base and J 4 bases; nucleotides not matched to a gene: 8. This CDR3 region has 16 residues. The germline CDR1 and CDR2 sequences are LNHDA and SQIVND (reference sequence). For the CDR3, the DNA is TGTGCCAGTAGTATAGGCCCCAGGGGGATCGCAGATACGCAGTATTTT. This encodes CASSIGPRGIADTQYF.

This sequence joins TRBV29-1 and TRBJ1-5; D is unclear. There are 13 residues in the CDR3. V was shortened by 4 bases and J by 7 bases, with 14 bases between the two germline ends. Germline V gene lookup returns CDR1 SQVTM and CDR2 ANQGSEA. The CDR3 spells CSVVTSFGQPQHF. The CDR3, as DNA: TGCAGCGTTGTTACGTCCTTCGGGCAGCCCCAGCATTTT.

The CDR3 region has the DNA TGCGCCAGCAGTTCCGGGACAGGGGAGACTGAAGCTTTCTTT. It specifies CASSSGTGETEAFF. The V and J genes are TRBV5-1 and TRBJ1-1; 10 bases line up with TRBD1. V lost 5 bases and J lost 5; bases outside the gene matches: 6. The germline CDR1 and CDR2 sequences are SGHRS and YFSETQ. The CDR3 runs 14 residues.

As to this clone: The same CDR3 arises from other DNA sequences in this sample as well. The CDR3, as DNA: TGTGCCAGCTCACAAGGGGAGAACACTGAAGCTTTCTTT. This translates into CASSQGENTEAFF. The chain uses TRBV18 and TRBJ1-1; a weak D match, TRBD1 (5 bases). The CDR3 sequence is 13 residues long. Per germline, CDR1 KGHSH and CDR2 LQKENI. V was trimmed by 4 bases and J by 1 base, leaving 7 bases between them.

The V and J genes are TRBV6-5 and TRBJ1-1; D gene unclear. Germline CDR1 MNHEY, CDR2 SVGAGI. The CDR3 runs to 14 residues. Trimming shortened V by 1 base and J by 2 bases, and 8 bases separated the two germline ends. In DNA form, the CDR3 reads TGTGCCAGCAGTTACTGGCAGACTAACACTGAAGCTTTCTTT. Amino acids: CASSYWQTNTEAFF.

The CDR3 spells CAITGGSGNTIYF. The CDR3 nucleotides are TGTGCCATCACAGGGGGCTCTGGAAACACCATATATTTT. The V and J genes are TRBV10-3 and TRBJ1-3; 7 bases map to TRBD1. The CDR3 spans 13 residues. Trimming cost V 7 bases and J 0 bases; bases outside gene matches: 0. Germline V gene sequence: CDR1 ENHRY, CDR2 SYGVKD.

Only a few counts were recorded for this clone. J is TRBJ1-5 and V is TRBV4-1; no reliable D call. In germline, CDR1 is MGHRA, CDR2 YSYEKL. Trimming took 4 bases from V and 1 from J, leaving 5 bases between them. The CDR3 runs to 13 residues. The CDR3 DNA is TGCGCCAGCAGCCCCGAGAGCAATCAGCCCCAGCATTTT. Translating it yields CASSPESNQPQHF.

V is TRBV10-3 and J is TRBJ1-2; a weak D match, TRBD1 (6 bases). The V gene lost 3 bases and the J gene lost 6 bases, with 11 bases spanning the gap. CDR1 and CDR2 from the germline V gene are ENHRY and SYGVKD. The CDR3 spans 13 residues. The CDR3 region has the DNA TGTGCCATCAGTGACGGGACATTGGATGGCTACACCTTC. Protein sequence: CAISDGTLDGYTF.

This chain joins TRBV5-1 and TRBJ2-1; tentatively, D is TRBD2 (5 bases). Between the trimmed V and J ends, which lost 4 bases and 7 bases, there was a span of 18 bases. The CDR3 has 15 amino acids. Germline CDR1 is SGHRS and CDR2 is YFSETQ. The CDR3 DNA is TGCGCCAGCAGCCAACTTAACGGGATAGGGAATGAGCAGTTCTTC. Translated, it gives CASSQLNGIGNEQFF.

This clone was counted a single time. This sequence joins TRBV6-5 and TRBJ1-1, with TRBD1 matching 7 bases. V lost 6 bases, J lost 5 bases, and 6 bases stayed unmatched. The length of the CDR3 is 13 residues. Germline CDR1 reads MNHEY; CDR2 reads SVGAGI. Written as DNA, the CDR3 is TGTGCCAGCAGCCAAACACAGGGGACTGAAGCTTTCTTT. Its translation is CASSQTQGTEAFF.

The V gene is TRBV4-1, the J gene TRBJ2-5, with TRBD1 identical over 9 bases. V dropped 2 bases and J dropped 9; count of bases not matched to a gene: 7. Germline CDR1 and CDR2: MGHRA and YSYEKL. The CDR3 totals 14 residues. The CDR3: CASSQRTGVQAQYF. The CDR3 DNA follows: TGCGCCAGCAGCCAAAGGACAGGGGTACAGGCCCAGTACTTC.

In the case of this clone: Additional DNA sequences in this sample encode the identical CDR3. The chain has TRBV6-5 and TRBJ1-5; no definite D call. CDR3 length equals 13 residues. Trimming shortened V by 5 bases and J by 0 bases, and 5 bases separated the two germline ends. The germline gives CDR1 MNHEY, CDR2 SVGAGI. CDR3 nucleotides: TGTGCCAGCAGTAGAGATAGCAATCAGCCCCAGCATTTT. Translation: CASSRDSNQPQHF.

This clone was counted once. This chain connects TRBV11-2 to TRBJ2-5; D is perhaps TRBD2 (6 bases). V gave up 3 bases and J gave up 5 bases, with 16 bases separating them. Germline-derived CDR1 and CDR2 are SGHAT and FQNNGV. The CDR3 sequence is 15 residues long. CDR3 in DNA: TGTGCCAGCAGCTTCGGACTACCCGGGCGCGAGACCCAGTACTTC. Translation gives CASSFGLPGRETQYF.

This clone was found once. The DNA of the CDR3 is TGTGCCAGCAGTCCTACAGGACGCCACGAAAAACTGTTTTTT. This gives the protein CASSPTGRHEKLFF. The V gene is TRBV25-1, the J gene TRBJ1-4, with D perhaps TRBD1 (5 bases). Germline V gene data show CDR1 as MGHDK and CDR2 as SYGVNS. V dropped 5 bases and J dropped 8 bases, with 15 bases sitting between them. This CDR3 region has 14 residues.

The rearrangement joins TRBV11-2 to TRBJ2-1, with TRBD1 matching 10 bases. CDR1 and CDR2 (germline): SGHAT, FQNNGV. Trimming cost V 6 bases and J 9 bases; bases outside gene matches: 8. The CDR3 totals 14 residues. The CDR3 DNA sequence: TGTGCCAGCAGTCCGGGACAGGGGACCCTTGAGCAGTTCTTC. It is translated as CASSPGQGTLEQFF. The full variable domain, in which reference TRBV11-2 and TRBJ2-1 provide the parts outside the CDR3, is EAGVAQSPRYKIIEKRQSVAFWCNPISGHATLYWYQQILGQGPKLLIQFQNNGVVDDSQLPKDRFSAERLKGVDSTLKIQPAKLEDSAVYLCASSPGQGTLEQFFGPGTRLTVL.

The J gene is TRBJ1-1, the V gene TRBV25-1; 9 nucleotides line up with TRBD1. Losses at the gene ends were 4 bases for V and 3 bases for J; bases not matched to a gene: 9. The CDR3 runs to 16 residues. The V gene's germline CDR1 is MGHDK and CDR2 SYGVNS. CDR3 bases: TGTGCCAGCAGTGCGGACAGGGGTAGGATAGACACTGAAGCTTTCTTT. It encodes CASSADRGRIDTEAFF.